A single sample is the source of the 13 T cell receptor beta chains below, sequenced in a study of PD-L1 blockade in urothelial cancer. TCRdb's table, derived via immunoSEQ multiplex PCR, lists solely in-frame clones and lacks some. The sample holds about 63,000 clones, roughly 81% seen once. As to time point: pretreatment peripheral blood. This specimen consisted of PBMCs, obtained around atezolizumab (anti-PD-L1) treatment. The receptors come from a man aged 70-80 years with urothelial cancer.

The gene calls are TRBV30 and TRBJ2-3; TRBD2 is a possible D gene (5 bases). V lost 3 bases to trimming and J lost 0 bases, with 10 bases between them. Germline values: CDR1 GTSNPN, CDR2 SVGIG (reference sequence). The CDR3 is 14 residues long. The CDR3 DNA sequence: TGTGCCTGGAGGGCGGGCAGGAGCACAGATACGCAGTATTTT. Protein product: CAWRAGRSTDTQYF. Full variable domain (remainder filled in from reference TRBV30 and TRBJ2-3): SQTIHQWPATLVQPVGSPLSLECTVEGTSNPNLYWYRQAAGRGLQLLFYSVGIGQISSEVPQNLSASRPQDRQFILSSKKLLLSDSGFYLCAWRAGRSTDTQYFGPGTRLTVL.

V usage is TRBV14 and J usage is TRBJ2-7; D remains ambiguous. Trimming removed 10 bases at V and 1 base at J, with 14 bases between. Germline CDR1 is SGHDN and CDR2 is FVKESK. The CDR3 loop spans 13 amino acids. In DNA form, the CDR3 reads TGTGCCACCAGGCAGTCAGGATCCTACGAGCAGTACTTC. This sequence encodes CATRQSGSYEQYF.

This clone has only a few counts. This chain joins TRBV15 and TRBJ2-5; 7 bases are shared with TRBD2. Germline CDR1 reads LNHNV; CDR2 reads YYDKDF (reference sequence). Trimming cost V 3 bases and J 4 bases; bases outside gene matches: 8. The CDR3 covers 15 residues. The CDR3 DNA is TGTGCCACCAGCAGCGGGAGCGGGGCGGGAGAGACCCAGTACTTC. This translates into CATSSGSGAGETQYF.

The genes are TRBV5-1 and TRBJ1-1, with no clear D. Trimming stripped 0 bases from V and 6 bases from J, with 12 bases between. CDR3 length: 14 amino acids. In germline, CDR1 is SGHRS, CDR2 YFSETQ. CDR3 nucleotides: TGCGCCAGCAGCTTGGGGCCAGGAACGTCTGAAGCTTTCTTT. Translation gives CASSLGPGTSEAFF.

This chain connects TRBV28 to TRBJ2-3; maybe TRBD2 (6 bases). V was trimmed by 5 bases and J by 5 bases, leaving 14 bases between them. Germline CDR1 reads MDHEN; CDR2 reads SYDVKM. The CDR3 runs 14 residues. Written as DNA, the CDR3 is TGTGCCAGCAGTACCCCGACTAGGTTAGATACGCAGTATTTT. Residues: CASSTPTRLDTQYF.

This chain uses TRBV12-5 with TRBJ1-1; no reliable D call. Germline loops: CDR1 LGHNT, CDR2 FRNRAP. The length of the CDR3 is 13 residues. V lost 6 bases and J lost 5, with 13 bases in between. CDR3 sequence: CASGRRVETEAFF. CDR3 sequence (DNA): TGTGCTAGTGGAAGACGGGTGGAAACTGAAGCTTTCTTT.

The genes are TRBV5-1 and TRBJ2-1, with a tentative D call TRBD1 (5 bases). V was clipped by 0 bases and J by 7 bases, with 8 bases between them. Germline CDR1 SGHRS, CDR2 YFSETQ. The CDR3 consists of 13 residues. The CDR3 DNA follows: TGCGCCAGCAGCTTGGAATCAGGGAATGAGCAGTTCTTC. Its protein product is CASSLESGNEQFF.

This clone was recorded only once. This chain joins TRBV27 and TRBJ2-7, with 10 positions matching TRBD1. The V gene's germline CDR1 is MNHEY and CDR2 SMNVEV (reference sequence). J lost 3 bases, V lost 2 bases, and 13 bases had no gene match. This CDR3 spans 18 amino acids. The CDR3 DNA reads as TGTGCCAGCAGTTTAAGAGGCGGGGGGACAGGGGCCCGCTACGAGCAGTACTTC. This translates into CASSLRGGGTGARYEQYF.

The chain recombines TRBV11-3 with TRBJ1-6; D call uncertain. Germline-derived CDR1 and CDR2 are SGHNT and YENEEA. This CDR3 contains 13 residues. V gave up 0 bases and J gave up 10 bases, with 7 bases separating them. The CDR3 DNA follows: TGTGCCAGCAGCTTAGAAACGGGGTCACCCCTCCACTTT. Translating gives CASSLETGSPLHF.

The chain uses TRBV15 and TRBJ1-6, with 7 bases matching TRBD1. This CDR3 has 14 residues. CDR1 is LNHNV and CDR2 is YYDKDF in the germline V gene (reference sequence). The trim removed 0 bases at V and 10 bases at J, leaving 3 bases unmatched. The CDR3 loop is CATSRDTGVSPLHF. The CDR3 nucleotides are TGTGCCACCAGCAGAGATACAGGGGTCTCACCCCTCCACTTT.

The chain recombines TRBV6-5 with TRBJ2-1, with 7 bases aligning to TRBD2. This CDR3 region has 15 residues. Per the germline V gene, CDR1 is MNHEY and CDR2 is SVGAGI. V was pared by 5 bases and J by 0 bases, with 4 bases of the junction left unmatched. Written as DNA, the CDR3 is TGTGCCAGCAGTCTAGCGGCAACCTCCTACAATGAGCAGTTCTTC. Encoded protein: CASSLAATSYNEQFF.

The V and J genes are TRBV19 and TRBJ2-7; possible D gene TRBD2, 6 bases. Germline CDR1 and CDR2: LNHDA and SQIVND (reference sequence). Trimming shortened V by 1 base and J by 9 bases, and 10 bases separated the two germline ends. The CDR3 totals 12 residues. CDR3 loop: CASSIGWGVQYF. CDR3 nucleotides: TGTGCCAGTAGTATAGGTTGGGGGGTGCAGTACTTC.

V gene TRBV2 combines with J gene TRBJ1-4; tentative D call: TRBD1 (5 bases). The CDR3 runs 14 residues. CDR1 and CDR2 from the germline V gene are SNHLY and FYNNEI. V was trimmed by 7 bases and J by 0 bases, leaving 9 bases between them. The CDR3 region has the DNA TGTGCCAGCACCCGACAGCCAACTAATGAAAAACTGTTTTTT. Its translation: CASTRQPTNEKLFF.